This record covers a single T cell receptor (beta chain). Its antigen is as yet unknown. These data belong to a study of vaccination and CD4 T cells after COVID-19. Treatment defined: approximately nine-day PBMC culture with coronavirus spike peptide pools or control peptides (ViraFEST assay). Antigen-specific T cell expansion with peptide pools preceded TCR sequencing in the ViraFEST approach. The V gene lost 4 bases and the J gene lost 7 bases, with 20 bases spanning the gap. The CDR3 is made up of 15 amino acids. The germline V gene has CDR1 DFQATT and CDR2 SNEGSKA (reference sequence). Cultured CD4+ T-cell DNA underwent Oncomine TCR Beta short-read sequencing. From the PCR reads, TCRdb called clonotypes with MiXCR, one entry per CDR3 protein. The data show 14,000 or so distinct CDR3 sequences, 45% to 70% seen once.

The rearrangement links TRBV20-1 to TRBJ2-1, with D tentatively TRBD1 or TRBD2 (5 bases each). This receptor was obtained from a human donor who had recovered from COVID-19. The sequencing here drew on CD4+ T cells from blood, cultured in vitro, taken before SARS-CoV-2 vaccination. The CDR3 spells CSATRGANPGNEQFF. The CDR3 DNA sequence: TGCAGTGCTACCCGAGGGGCAAACCCAGGGAATGAGCAGTTCTTC.